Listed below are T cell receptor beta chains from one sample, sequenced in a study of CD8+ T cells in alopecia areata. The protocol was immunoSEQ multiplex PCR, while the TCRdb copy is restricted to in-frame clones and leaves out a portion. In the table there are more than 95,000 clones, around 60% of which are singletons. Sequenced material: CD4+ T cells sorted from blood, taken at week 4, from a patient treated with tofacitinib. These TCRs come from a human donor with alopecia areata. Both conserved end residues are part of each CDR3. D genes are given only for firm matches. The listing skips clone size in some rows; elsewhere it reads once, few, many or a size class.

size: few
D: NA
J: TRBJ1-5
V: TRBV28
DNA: TGTGCCAGCAGCTACGACAGCAATCAGCCCCAGCATTTT
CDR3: CASSYDSNQPQHF

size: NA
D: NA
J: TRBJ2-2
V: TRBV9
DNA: TGTGCCAGCAGCGTAGACCAGAACACCGGGGAGCTGTTTTTT
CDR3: CASSVDQNTGELFF

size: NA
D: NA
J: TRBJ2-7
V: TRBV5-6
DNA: TGTGCCAGCAGCAGTTGGGGAGAGCAGTACTTC
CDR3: CASSSWGEQYF

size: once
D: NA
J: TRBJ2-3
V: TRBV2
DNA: TGTGCCAGCAGCCCCGGACGGAATCCGCAAGATACGCAGTATTTT
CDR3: CASSPGRNPQDTQYF

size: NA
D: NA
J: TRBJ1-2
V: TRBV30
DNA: TGTGCCTGGCTAGATATTCCAGGGAGATATGGCTACACCTTC
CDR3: CAWLDIPGRYGYTF

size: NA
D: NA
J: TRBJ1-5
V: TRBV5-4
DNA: TGTGCCAGCAGCTACGACAGCAATCAGCCCCAGCATTTT
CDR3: CASSYDSNQPQHF

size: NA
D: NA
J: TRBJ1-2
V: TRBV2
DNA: TGTGCCAGCAGTGAACAGTCTCCCTATGGCTACACCTTC
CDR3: CASSEQSPYGYTF

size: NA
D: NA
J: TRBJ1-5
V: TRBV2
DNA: TGTGCCAGCAGTGAAGAGTGGCAGGATCAGCCCCAGCATTTT
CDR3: CASSEEWQDQPQHF

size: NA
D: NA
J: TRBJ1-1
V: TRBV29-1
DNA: TGCAGCGTTCGAACAGGGACGGGGAACACTGAAGCTTTCTTT
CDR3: CSVRTGTGNTEAFF

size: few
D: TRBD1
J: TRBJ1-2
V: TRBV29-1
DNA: TGCAGCCCTAACAGGGGGGGCTATGGCTACACCTTC
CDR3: CSPNRGGYGYTF

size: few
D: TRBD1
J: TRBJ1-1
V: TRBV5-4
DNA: TGTGCCAGCAGCTTAGACAGGGTTGCGGATAGTGGCGCTTTCTTT
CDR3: CASSLDRVADSGAFF

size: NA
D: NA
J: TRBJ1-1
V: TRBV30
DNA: TGTGCCTGGACCGCGGAGTGGATGGAAGCTTTCTTT
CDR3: CAWTAEWMEAFF

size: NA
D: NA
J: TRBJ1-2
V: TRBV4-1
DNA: TGCGCCAGCAGCCACCCCGAACGGGAGGTTTGGTATGGCTACACCTTC
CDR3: CASSHPEREVWYGYTF

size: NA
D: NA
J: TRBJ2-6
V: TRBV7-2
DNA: TGTGCCAGCAGCTTAGGACGGGCCAACGTCCTGACTTTC
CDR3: CASSLGRANVLTF

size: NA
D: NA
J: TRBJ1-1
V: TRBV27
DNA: TGTGCCAGCAGAGGGGCATATAGGAACACTGAAGCTTTCTTT
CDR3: CASRGAYRNTEAFF

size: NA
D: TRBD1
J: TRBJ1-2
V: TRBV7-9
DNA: TGTGCCAGCAGCTTAGTAGGGGGCACCTATGGCTACACCTTC
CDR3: CASSLVGGTYGYTF

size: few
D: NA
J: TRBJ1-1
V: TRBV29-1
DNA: TGCAGCGTTAGTGACAGACAGAACACTGAAGCTTTCTTT
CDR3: CSVSDRQNTEAFF

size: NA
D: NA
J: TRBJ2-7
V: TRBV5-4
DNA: TGTGCCAGCAGCTTAGAAAGACAGAGCGAGCAGTACTTC
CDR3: CASSLERQSEQYF

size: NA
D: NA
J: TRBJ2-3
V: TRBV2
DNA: TGTGCCAGCAGCTCGGGTGGGATGAGCACAGATACGCAGTATTTT
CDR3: CASSSGGMSTDTQYF

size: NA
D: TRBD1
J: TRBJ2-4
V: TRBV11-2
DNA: TGTGCCAGCGGACATCCGGGGACAGGGGGCGAACTTCAGTACTTC
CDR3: CASGHPGTGGELQYF

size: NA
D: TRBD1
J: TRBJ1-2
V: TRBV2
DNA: TGTGCCAGAGGACAGGGGCAAGCGAGTGAGAGCTATGGCTACACCTTC
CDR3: CARGQGQASESYGYTF

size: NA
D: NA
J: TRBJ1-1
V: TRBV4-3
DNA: TGCGCCAGCAGCCAAGATGGGGTGGCGGAAGCTTTCTTT
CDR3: CASSQDGVAEAFF

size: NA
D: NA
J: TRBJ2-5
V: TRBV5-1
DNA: TGCGCCAGCAGCCGGGACTCGAACCTCAAAGAGACCCAGTACTTC
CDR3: CASSRDSNLKETQYF

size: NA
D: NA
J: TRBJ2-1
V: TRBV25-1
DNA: TGTGCCAGCAGTGAAGTTTTTGACAATGAGCAGTTCTTC
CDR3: CASSEVFDNEQFF

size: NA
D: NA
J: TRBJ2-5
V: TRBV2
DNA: TGTGCCAGCAGTTTCCAAGAGACCCAGTACTTC
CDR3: CASSFQETQYF

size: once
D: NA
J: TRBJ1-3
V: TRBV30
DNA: TGTGCCTGGAGTGTACTGAATCCAGGGAGTGCTGGAAACACCATATATTTT
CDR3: CAWSVLNPGSAGNTIYF

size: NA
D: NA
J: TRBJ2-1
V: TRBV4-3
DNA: TGCGCCAGCAGCCGGGACGGACGCTCCTACAATGAGCAGTTCTTC
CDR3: CASSRDGRSYNEQFF

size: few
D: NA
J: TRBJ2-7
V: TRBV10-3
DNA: TGTGCCATCAGTGGTCGGACGGAGTCCTACGAGCAGTACTTC
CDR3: CAISGRTESYEQYF

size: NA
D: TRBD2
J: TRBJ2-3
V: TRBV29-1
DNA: TGCAGCGTTGATCCAGGACTAGCGGCAGATACGCAGTATTTT
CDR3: CSVDPGLAADTQYF

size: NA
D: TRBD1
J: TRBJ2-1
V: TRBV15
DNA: TGTGCCACCAGCAGAGGAGGGGGACAGGGGCTCAATGAGCAGTTCTTC
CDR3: CATSRGGGQGLNEQFF

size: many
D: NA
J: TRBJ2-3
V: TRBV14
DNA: TGTGCCAGCAGCCAGAGGGGTGCTAGCACAGATACGCAGTATTTT
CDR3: CASSQRGASTDTQYF

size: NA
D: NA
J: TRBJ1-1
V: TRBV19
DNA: TGTGCCAGTAGTCGCAGAGAGAACACTGAAGCTTTCTTT
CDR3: CASSRRENTEAFF

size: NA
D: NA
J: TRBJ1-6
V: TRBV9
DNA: TGTGCCAGCAGCGTAATGAATTCACCCCTCCACTTT
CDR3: CASSVMNSPLHF

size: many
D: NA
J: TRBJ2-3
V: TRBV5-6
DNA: TGTGCCAGCAGCTTGAATGGGGGGAGCACAGATACGCAGTATTTT
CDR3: CASSLNGGSTDTQYF

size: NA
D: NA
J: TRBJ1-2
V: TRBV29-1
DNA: TGCAGCGTTGGGGACGGACTCGTCTATGGCTACACCTTC
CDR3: CSVGDGLVYGYTF

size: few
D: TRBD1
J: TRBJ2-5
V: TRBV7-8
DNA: TGTGCCAGCAGCCCCGGGACAGGGGAGACCCAGTACTTC
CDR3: CASSPGTGETQYF

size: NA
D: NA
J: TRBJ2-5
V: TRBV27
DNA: TGTGCCAGCAGCTTACTCCCCTTGGAAGAGACCCAGTACTTC
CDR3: CASSLLPLEETQYF

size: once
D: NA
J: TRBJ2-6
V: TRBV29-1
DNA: TGCAGCATAGCGGTTGCCGGGGCCAACGTCCTGACTTTC
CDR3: CSIAVAGANVLTF

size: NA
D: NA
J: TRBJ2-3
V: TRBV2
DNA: TGTGCCAGCAGTGAAGTCTCTAGCGCAGATACGCAGTATTTT
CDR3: CASSEVSSADTQYF

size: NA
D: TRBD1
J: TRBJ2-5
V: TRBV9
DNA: TGTGCCAGCAGCGTACTAGGGGGCGAGGAGACCCAGTACTTC
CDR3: CASSVLGGEETQYF